The 10 T cell receptor beta chains in this list originate from one sample, sequenced in a study of blood T cells in healthy people across ages. A second roughly 6 to 12 cycle PCR used barcoded and J-beta primers. TCRdb itself ran the 5' RACE reads through MiXCR, one entry per CDR3 protein. The sample has 1,100,000 or so distinct CDR3 sequences, 40% to 55% seen once. Material: blood. These TCRs come from a woman aged 55 to 70 in good health.

Worth noting for this clonotype: At one end the junction does not follow the germline gene, possibly because of a read error. The CDR3 coding sequence is TGCAGGGCTAGAGATATACAGGGGAATCTCTACAATGAGCAGTTCTTC. Translation gives CRARDIQGNLYNEQFF. This sequence joins TRBV20-1 and TRBJ2-1; 7 positions agree with TRBD1. The germline V gene has CDR1 DFQATT and CDR2 SNEGSKA (reference sequence). CDR3 length: 16 amino acids.

This clonotype was detected only a few times. The rearrangement links TRBV6-6 to TRBJ1-2, with a weak D call TRBD1 (6 bases). In germline, CDR1 is MNHNY, CDR2 SVGAGI (reference sequence). With 7 bases removed from V and 1 base from J, the gap between germline ends came to 10 bases. There are 13 residues in the CDR3. The CDR3 spells CASTRTVNYGYTF. CDR3 in DNA: TGTGCCAGCACCAGGACAGTTAACTATGGCTACACCTTC.

The rearrangement joins TRBV6-5 to TRBJ2-5; TRBD1 or TRBD2 may be the D gene (5 bases each). The CDR3 contains 15 residues. V gave up 5 bases and J gave up 4 bases, with 17 bases separating them. Germline-derived CDR1 and CDR2 are MNHEY and SVGAGI. The CDR3 reads CASSPTGAKGETQYF. Here the CDR3 DNA reads TGTGCCAGCAGTCCAACCGGGGCCAAAGGAGAGACCCAGTACTTC.

The chain combines TRBV2 with TRBJ2-7, with D possibly matching TRBD1 (6 bases). The CDR3 is 15 amino acids. Trimming stripped 6 bases from V and 4 bases from J, with 19 bases between. Germline loops: CDR1 SNHLY, CDR2 FYNNEI. The CDR3 DNA is TGTGCCAGCAGAGCCGGGACATTACCACTTTACGAGCAGTACTTC. Amino acids: CASRAGTLPLYEQYF.

This chain joins TRBV7-9 and TRBJ2-3; no definite D call. V was trimmed by 2 bases and J by 1 base, leaving 10 bases between them. The CDR3 is 15 amino acids. CDR1 is SEHNR and CDR2 is FQNEAQ in the germline V gene (reference sequence). This CDR3 is CASSLRGSGTDTQYF. Here the CDR3 DNA reads TGTGCCAGCAGCTTACGAGGTTCGGGCACAGATACGCAGTATTTT.

V and J are TRBV7-9 and TRBJ2-3; the match to TRBD2 covers 7 bases. Looked up from germline, CDR1 is SEHNR and CDR2 is FQNEAQ (reference sequence). With V trimmed by 5 bases and J by 1 base, 9 bases remained unmatched. The CDR3 has 16 residues. The CDR3 sequence: CASSPGASGRTDTQYF. CDR3 bases: TGTGCCAGCAGCCCCGGGGCTAGCGGCCGCACAGATACGCAGTATTTT.

The chain joins TRBV28 to TRBJ2-4; D gene uncertain. Per germline, CDR1 MDHEN and CDR2 SYDVKM. The CDR3 has 13 residues. V lost 2 bases to trimming and J lost 9 bases, with 11 bases between them. The CDR3 loop reads CASSLEYKGIQYF. The DNA of the CDR3 is TGTGCCAGCAGTTTAGAATATAAGGGCATTCAGTACTTC.

The chain recombines TRBV6-6 with TRBJ2-7, with 13 bases lining up with TRBD2. Germline trimming cut 6 bases from V and 5 bases from J; bases unmatched to any gene: 7. There are 15 residues in the CDR3. CDR1 is MNHNY, CDR2 SVGAGI, per germline (reference sequence). CDR3 in amino acids: CASRRTSGRGDEQYF. The CDR3 coding sequence is TGTGCCAGCAGGCGCACTAGCGGGAGGGGCGACGAGCAGTACTTC.

The chain joins TRBV2 to TRBJ1-2; D perhaps matches TRBD1 (5 bases). Trimming took off 8 bases at V and 4 bases at J, with 17 bases between the two ends. Germline V CDR1 and CDR2: SNHLY, FYNNEI. CDR3 length: 14 residues. CDR3 residues: CASEYSITGYGYTF. The CDR3 region has the DNA TGTGCCAGCGAATACAGTATTACAGGCTATGGCTACACCTTC.

This chain joins TRBV29-1 and TRBJ2-2, with a weak D call TRBD2 (6 bases). Germline CDR1 reads SQVTM; CDR2 reads ANQGSEA. Trimming stripped 6 bases from V and 4 bases from J, with 15 bases between. This CDR3 has 14 amino acids. This CDR3 reads CSVRRVLGTGELFF. Written as DNA, the CDR3 is TGCAGCGTGAGGAGGGTATTGGGCACCGGGGAGCTGTTTTTT.